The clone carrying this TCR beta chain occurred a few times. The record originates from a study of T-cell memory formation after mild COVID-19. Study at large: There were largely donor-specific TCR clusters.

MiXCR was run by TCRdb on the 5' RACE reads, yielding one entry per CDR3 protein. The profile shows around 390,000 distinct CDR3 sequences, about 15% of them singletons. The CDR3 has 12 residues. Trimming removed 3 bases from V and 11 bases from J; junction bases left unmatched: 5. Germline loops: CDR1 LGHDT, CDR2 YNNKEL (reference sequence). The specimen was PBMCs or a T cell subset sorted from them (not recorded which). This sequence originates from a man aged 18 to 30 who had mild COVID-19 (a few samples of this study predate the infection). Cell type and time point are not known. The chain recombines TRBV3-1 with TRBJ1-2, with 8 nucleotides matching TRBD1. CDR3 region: CASSQEDRGYTF. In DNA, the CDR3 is TGTGCCAGCAGCCAGGAAGACAGGGGATACACCTTC.